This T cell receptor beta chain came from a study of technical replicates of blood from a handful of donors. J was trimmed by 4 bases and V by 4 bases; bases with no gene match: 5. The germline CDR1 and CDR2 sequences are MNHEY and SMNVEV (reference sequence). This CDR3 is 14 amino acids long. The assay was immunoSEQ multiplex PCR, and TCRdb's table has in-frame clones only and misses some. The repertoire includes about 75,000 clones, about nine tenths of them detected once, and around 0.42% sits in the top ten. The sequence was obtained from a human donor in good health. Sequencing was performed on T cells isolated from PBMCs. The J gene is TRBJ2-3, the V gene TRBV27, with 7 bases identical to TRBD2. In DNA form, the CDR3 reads TGTGCCAGCAGTTCAGTCCTAGCGGCAGATACGCAGTATTTT. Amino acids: CASSSVLAADTQYF.